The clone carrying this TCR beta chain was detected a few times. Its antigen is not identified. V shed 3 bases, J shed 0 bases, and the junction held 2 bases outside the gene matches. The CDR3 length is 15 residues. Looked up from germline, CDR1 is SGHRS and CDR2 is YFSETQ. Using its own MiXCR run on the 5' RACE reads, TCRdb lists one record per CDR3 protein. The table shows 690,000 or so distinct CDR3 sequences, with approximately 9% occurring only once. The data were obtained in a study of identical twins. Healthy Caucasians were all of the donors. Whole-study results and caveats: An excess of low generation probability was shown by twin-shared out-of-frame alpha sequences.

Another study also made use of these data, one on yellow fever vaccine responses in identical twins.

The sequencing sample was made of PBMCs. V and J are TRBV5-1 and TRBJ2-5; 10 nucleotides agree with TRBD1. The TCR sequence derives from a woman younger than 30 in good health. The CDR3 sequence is CASSSGQGDQETQYF. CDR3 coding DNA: TGCGCCAGCAGCTCCGGACAGGGGGACCAAGAGACCCAGTACTTC.